This TCR beta chain was sequenced for a study of T cell responses to AZD1222 COVID-19 vaccine. Study-wide points: The span of vaccine-associated CD4 TCRs extended across spike, with dominance at 160-218 and 743-854. Per reports, nearly half of all spike-specific TCRs target regions that are unmutated in variants.

On this clone itself: Its specificity is unknown.

Pooling was applied to second doses at about 4 or about 12 weeks. CDR1 is LNHDA, CDR2 SQIVND, per germline (reference sequence). The CDR3 spans 14 residues. The V end was cut by 6 bases, the J end by 3 bases, with 14 bases between. The table came from immunoSEQ multiplex PCR; TCRdb's copy has only in-frame clones and leaves some out. The data contain about 200,000 clones, roughly 92% of them singletons. The sequence was collected from an adult who received the AZD1222 COVID-19 vaccine. J is TRBJ1-2 and V is TRBV19; D is possibly TRBD1 (6 bases). This material consisted of peripheral blood, taken 28 days after the second AZD1222 dose. The CDR3 loop reads CASRASGADYGYTF. CDR3 coding DNA: TGTGCCAGTAGGGCCTCAGGGGCAGACTATGGCTACACCTTC.